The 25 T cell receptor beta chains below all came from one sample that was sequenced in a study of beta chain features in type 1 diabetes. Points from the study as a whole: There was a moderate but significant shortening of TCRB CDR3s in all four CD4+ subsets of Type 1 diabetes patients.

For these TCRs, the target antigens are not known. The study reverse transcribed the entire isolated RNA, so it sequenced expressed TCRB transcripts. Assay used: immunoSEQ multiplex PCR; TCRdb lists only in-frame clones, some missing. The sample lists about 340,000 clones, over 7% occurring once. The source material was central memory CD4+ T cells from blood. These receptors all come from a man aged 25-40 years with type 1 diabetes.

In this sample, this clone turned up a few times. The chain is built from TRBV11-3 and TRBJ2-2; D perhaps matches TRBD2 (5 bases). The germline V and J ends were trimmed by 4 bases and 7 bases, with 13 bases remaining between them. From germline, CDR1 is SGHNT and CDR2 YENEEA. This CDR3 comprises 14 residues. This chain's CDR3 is CASSSGLGDGELFF. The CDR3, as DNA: TGTGCCAGCAGCTCCGGACTGGGTGACGGGGAGCTGTTTTTT.

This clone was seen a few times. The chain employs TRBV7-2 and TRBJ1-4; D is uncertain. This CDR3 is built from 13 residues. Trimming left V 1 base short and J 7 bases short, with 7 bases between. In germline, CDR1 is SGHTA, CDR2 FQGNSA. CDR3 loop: CASSLDSFEKLFF. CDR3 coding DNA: TGTGCCAGCAGCTTAGACAGCTTTGAAAAACTGTTTTTT.

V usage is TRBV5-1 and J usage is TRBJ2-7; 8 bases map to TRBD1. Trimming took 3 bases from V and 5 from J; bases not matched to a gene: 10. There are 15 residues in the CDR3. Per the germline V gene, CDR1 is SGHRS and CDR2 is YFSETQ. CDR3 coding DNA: TGCGCCAGCAGCTCAACCGACAGGGGCCGAGACGAGCAGTACTTC. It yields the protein CASSSTDRGRDEQYF. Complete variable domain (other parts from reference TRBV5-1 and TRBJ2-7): KAGVTQTPRYLIKTRGQQVTLSCSPISGHRSVSWYQQTPGQGLQFLFEYFSETQRNKGNFPGRFSGRQFSNSRSEMNVSTLELGDSALYLCASSSTDRGRDEQYFGPGTRLTVT.

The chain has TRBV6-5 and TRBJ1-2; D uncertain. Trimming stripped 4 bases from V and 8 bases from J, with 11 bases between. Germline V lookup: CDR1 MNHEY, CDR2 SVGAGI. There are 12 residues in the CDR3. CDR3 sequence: CASSSEGAGYTF. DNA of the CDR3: TGTGCCAGCAGTTCCGAGGGTGCCGGCTACACCTTC.

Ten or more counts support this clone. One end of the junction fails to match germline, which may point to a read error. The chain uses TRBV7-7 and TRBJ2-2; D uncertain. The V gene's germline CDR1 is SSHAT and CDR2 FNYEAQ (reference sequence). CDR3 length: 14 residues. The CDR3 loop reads CASSSPGNTGELFF. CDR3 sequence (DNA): TGTGCTAGCAGCTCCCCAGGGAACACCGGGGAGCTGTTTTTT.

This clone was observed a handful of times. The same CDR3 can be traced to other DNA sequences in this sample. The CDR3 bases are TGTGCCTGGAGTGTGGGCTCCGGAAACACCATATATTTT. It encodes CAWSVGSGNTIYF. The rearrangement links TRBV30 to TRBJ1-3; D gene uncertain. CDR3 length equals 13 residues. The germline gives CDR1 GTSNPN, CDR2 SVGIG (reference sequence). Trimming took 0 bases from V and 4 from J, leaving 7 bases between them. Supplemented by reference TRBV30 and TRBJ1-3, the full variable domain reads SQTIHQWPATLVQPVGSPLSLECTVEGTSNPNLYWYRQAAGRGLQLLFYSVGIGQISSEVPQNLSASRPQDRQFILSSKKLLLSDSGFYLCAWSVGSGNTIYFGEGSWLTVV.

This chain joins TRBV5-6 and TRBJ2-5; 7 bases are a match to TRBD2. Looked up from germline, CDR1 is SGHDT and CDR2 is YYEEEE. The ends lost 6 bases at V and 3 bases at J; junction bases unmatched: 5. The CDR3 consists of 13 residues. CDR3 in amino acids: CASTGGGEETQYF. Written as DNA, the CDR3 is TGTGCCAGCACCGGGGGAGGGGAAGAGACCCAGTACTTC. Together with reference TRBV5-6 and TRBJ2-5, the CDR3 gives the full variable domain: DAGVTQSPTHLIKTRGQQVTLRCSPKSGHDTVSWYQQALGQGPQFIFQYYEEEERQRGNFPDRFSGHQFPNYSSELNVNALLLGDSALYLCASTGGGEETQYFGPGTRLLVL.

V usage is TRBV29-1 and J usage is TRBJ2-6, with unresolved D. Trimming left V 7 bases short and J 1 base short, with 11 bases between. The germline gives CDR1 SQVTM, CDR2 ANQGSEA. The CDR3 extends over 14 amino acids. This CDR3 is CSAYLTSGANVLTF. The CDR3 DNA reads TGCAGCGCCTACCTGACATCTGGGGCCAACGTCCTGACTTTC.

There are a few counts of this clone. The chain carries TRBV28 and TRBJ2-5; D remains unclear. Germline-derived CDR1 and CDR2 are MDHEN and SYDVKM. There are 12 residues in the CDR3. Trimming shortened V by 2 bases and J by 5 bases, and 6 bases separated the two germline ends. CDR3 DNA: TGTGCCAGCAGTTTAGGTTTGGAGACCCAGTACTTC. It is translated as CASSLGLETQYF.

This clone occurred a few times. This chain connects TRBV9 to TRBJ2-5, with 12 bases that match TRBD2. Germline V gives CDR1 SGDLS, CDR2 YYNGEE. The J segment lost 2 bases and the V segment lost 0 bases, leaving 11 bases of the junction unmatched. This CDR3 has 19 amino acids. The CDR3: CASSVGILAGGPGQETQYF. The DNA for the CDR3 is TGTGCCAGCAGCGTAGGGATTCTAGCGGGGGGGCCTGGACAAGAGACCCAGTACTTC.

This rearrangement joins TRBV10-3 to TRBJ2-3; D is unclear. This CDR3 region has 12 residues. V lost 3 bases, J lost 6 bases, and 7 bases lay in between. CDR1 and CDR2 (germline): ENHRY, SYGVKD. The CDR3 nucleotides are TGTGCCATCAGTGACGACGGGGATACGCAGTATTTT. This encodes CAISDDGDTQYF.

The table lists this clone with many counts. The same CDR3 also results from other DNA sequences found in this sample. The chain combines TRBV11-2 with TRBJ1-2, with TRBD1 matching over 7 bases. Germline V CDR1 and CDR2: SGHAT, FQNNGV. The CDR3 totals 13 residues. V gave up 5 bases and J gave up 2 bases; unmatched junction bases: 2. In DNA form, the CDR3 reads TGTGCCAGCAGCCCGGACAGGAACTATGGCTACACCTTC. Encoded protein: CASSPDRNYGYTF.

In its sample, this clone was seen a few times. The CDR3 DNA reads TGTGCCTGGAGTGTACAGAACGATCGATCACCCCTCCACTTT. Its protein is CAWSVQNDRSPLHF. This sequence joins TRBV30 and TRBJ1-6, with D unclear. This CDR3 has 14 residues. CDR1 GTSNPN and CDR2 SVGIG come from the germline V gene (reference sequence). V dropped 0 bases and J dropped 10 bases, with 13 bases sitting between them.

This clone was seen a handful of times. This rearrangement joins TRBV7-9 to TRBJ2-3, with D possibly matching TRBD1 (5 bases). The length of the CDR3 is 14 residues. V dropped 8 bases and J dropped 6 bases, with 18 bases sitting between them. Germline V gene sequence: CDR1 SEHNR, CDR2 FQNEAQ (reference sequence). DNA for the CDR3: TGTGCCAGCCGTCCCCTCAGGGCCCCGGATACGCAGTATTTT. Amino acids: CASRPLRAPDTQYF.

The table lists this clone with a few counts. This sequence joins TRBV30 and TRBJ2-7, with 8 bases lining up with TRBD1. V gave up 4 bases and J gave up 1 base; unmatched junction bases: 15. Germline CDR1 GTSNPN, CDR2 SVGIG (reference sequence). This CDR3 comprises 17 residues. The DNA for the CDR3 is TGTGCCTGGACCCCCACATGGACAGGGTTACTATCCTACGAGCAGTACTTC. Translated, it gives CAWTPTWTGLLSYEQYF.

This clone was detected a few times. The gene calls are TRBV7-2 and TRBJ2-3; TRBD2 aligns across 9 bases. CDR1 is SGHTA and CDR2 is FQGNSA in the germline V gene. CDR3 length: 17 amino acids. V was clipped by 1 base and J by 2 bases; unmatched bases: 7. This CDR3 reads CASSLDGGGAFTDTQYF. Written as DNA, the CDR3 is TGTGCCAGCAGCTTAGATGGCGGGGGGGCCTTCACAGATACGCAGTATTTT. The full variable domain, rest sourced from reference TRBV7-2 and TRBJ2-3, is GAGVSQSPSNKVTEKGKDVELRCDPISGHTALYWYRQSLGQGLEFLIYFQGNSAPDKSGLPSDRFSAERTGGSVSTLTIQRTQQEDSAVYLCASSLDGGGAFTDTQYFGPGTRLTVL.

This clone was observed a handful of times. The CDR3 is CASSFDETQPQHF. CDR3 nucleotide sequence: TGTGCCAGCAGCTTCGACGAAACTCAGCCCCAGCATTTT. The chain links TRBV5-4 to TRBJ1-5; D remains unclear. The CDR3 sequence is 13 residues long. Per the germline V gene, CDR1 is SGHNT and CDR2 is YYREEE (reference sequence). V gave up 2 bases and J gave up 6 bases, with 9 bases separating them. The full variable domain, in which reference TRBV5-4 and TRBJ1-5 provide the parts outside the CDR3, is ETGVTQSPTHLIKTRGQQVTLRCSSQSGHNTVSWYQQALGQGPQFIFQYYREEENGRGNFPPRFSGLQFPNYSSELNVNALELDDSALYLCASSFDETQPQHFGDGTRLSIL.

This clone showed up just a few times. CDR3 in DNA: TGTGCCAGCAGTGCCTCTTATACGTACAATGAGCAGTTCTTC. Translation gives CASSASYTYNEQFF. This sequence joins TRBV25-1 and TRBJ2-1; D is undetermined. Trimming pared 4 bases from V and 4 bases from J, leaving 11 bases between. The CDR3 extends over 14 amino acids. From germline, CDR1 is MGHDK and CDR2 SYGVNS.

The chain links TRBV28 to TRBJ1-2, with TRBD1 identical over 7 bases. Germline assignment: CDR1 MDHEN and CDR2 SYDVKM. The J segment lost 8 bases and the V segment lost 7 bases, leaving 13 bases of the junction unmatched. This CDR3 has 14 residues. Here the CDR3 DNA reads TGTGCCAGCAAAATCCCAGGGGGGCTCTGGGGCTACACCTTC. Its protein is CASKIPGGLWGYTF.

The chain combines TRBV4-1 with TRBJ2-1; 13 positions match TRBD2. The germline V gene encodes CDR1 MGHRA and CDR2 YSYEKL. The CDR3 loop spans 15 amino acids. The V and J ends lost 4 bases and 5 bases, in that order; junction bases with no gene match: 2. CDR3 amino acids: CASSLGLAGDNEQFF. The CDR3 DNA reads TGCGCCAGCAGCCTCGGACTAGCGGGAGACAATGAGCAGTTCTTC.

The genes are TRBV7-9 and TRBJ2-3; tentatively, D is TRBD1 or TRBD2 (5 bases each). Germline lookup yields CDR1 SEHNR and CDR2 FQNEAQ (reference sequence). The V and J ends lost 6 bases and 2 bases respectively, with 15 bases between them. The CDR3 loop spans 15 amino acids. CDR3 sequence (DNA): TGTGCCAGCAGTCAGCGCGAGGGACCCACAGATACGCAGTATTTT. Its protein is CASSQREGPTDTQYF.

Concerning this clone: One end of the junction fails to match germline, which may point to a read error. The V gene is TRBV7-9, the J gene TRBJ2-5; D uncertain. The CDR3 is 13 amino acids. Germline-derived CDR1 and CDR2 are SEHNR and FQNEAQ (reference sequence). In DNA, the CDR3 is TGCGCCAGCAGCCAAGGGCACCAAGAGACCCAGTACTTC. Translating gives CASSQGHQETQYF.

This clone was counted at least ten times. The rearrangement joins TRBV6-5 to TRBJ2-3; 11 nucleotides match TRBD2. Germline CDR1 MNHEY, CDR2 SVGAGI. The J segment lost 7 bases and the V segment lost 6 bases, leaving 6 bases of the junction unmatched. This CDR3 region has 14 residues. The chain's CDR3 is CASREGTSGYTQYF. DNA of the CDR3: TGTGCCAGCAGGGAGGGGACTAGCGGCTATACGCAGTATTTT.

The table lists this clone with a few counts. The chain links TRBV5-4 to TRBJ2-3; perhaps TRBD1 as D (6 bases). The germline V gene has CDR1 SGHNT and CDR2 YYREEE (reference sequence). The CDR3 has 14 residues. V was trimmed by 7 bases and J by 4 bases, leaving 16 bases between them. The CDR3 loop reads CASFQGLRADTQYF. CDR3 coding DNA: TGTGCCAGCTTTCAGGGGCTTAGGGCAGATACGCAGTATTTT.

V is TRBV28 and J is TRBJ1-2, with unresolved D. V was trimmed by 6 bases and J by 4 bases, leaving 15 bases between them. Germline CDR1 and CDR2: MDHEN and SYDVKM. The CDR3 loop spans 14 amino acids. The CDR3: CASSHIDGGYGYTF. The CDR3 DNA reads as TGTGCCAGCAGCCATATCGACGGAGGCTATGGCTACACCTTC.